This T cell receptor beta chain was found in a study of OX40 agonist ivuxolimab in advanced cancers. The study in broad terms: Ivuxolimab was a fully human IgG2 agonistic monoclonal antibody targeting the costimulatory receptor OX40 (CD134). Intravenous ivuxolimab was administered to patients every 2 weeks at six dose levels: 0.01, 0.1, 0.3, 1.5, 3 and 10 mg/kg. Of the approximately 54 dose-escalation patients, hepatocellular carcinoma was present in around 19, melanoma in approximately 15, renal cell carcinoma in 9 and head and neck cancer in 9. The dose-escalation cohort was about 87% male with a mean age of approximately 59 years, ranging from roughly 20 to 85. Prior anti-PD-1, anti-PD-L1 or anti-CTLA-4 therapy was permitted, and about two fifths of dose-escalation patients had received checkpoint inhibitors. Three dose-escalation patients achieved partial responses, one with hepatocellular carcinoma and two with cutaneous melanoma. The point of sequencing TCRbeta in the periphery was to test whether ivuxolimab changed TCR sequence diversity and drove clonal T-cell expansion. The paper describes the monotherapy dose-escalation part (N = 52 patients) of the phase I trial of ivuxolimab.

To sequence the TCRbeta CDR3 region, genomic DNA was isolated from the sorted cells. TCRbeta CDR3 regions were sequenced using the immunoSEQ Assay. Imported from immuneACCESS, the table was reduced by TCRdb to in-frame sequences with V and J called. These copies leave out some clones; in studies compared against another copy, an unresolved V gene accounts for under half, and the cause of the remainder is not known. The sample contains approximately 49,000 clones, about 85% of them found a single time. The ten largest account for approximately 20% of the sample. The trial excluded patients who had a history of autoimmune disease or were on systemic immunosuppression. In every dose cohort, peripheral blood was drawn for TCR sequencing at baseline, cycle 4 day 1, and cycle 7 day 1. The samples were drawn from a first-in-human, open-label, multicenter phase I dose-escalation trial of ivuxolimab. The trial enrolled adults with locally advanced or metastatic head and neck squamous cell, hepatocellular, melanoma or renal cell carcinoma. Before TCR sequencing, CD4+ and CD8+ T cells were separately sorted from peripheral blood.

Findings and caveats that apply to the study as a whole: In partial responders in the 0.1-3.0 mg/kg groups, normalized peripheral clonal expansion was found to be among the lowest, especially among CD8+ T cells. Low levels of normalized T-cell clonal expansion were also seen in some nonresponding patients. The antigen specificity of the clonally expanded peripheral T cells was not determined. At doses from 0.1 to 3.0 mg/kg, clonal expansion was seen in both CD4+ and CD8+ blood T cells between baseline and week 6. After ivuxolimab, expanded clones were on average more numerous among CD8+ T cells than among CD4+ T cells.

Notes on this clone: It has no known antigen specificity. The sample holds no much larger clone one base away, and base qualities are not on file.

From the cysteine through the phenylalanine, the CDR3 covers 10 amino acids. The CDR3 DNA has 30 bases and is translated from base 1. V lost 3 bases and J lost 7 bases; the stretch between them is 7 bases long. The germline V gene (reference sequence) sets CDR1 to DFQATT and CDR2 to SNEGSKA. The rearrangement joined TRBV20-1 to TRBJ2-7, and perhaps TRBD2 as D gene, on 5 matching bases. The receptor's source is an adult with an advanced solid tumor such as melanoma, head and neck, liver or kidney cancer. The sequencing used CD4+ or CD8+ T cells sorted from blood, collected in a trial of the OX40 agonist ivuxolimab. The CDR3 protein sequence reads: CSARGEEQYF. The DNA is TGCAGTGCTAGGGGAGAGGAGCAGTACTTC.